This T cell receptor (beta chain) originates from a study of early T cells in non-severe SARS-CoV-2 infection. Study summary: Sequencing was performed on bulk RNA from unsorted whole blood, leaving chains unpaired. General observations from the study: Matches to VDJdb favored anti-spike CD8 responses and missed private and CD4 specificities.

Separate cDNA molecules each had unique molecular identifiers attached to them. From the 5' RACE reads, TCRdb called clonotypes with MiXCR, one entry per CDR3 protein. The sample gives about 64,000 distinct CDR3 sequences, over 20% of which show up once; approximately 15% is in the top ten. This clonotype was seen a handful of times. No antigen is known for it. Germline values: CDR1 MNHNS, CDR2 SASEGT. With 6 bases clipped from V and 7 bases from J, the junction kept 11 bases outside the gene matches. The CDR3 consists of 14 residues. This sample comprised whole blood, obtained at baseline. This chain joins TRBV6-1 and TRBJ1-2; 7 bases match TRBD1. This receptor was taken from an adult who was a healthcare worker with PCR-confirmed SARS-CoV-2 infection or an uninfected control (not recorded which). This chain's CDR3 is CASRRGQRPAGYTF. The CDR3 nucleotides are TGTGCCAGCAGGAGGGGACAGCGGCCCGCTGGCTACACCTTC.